The 18 T cell receptor beta chains in this list originate from one sample, sequenced in a study of cytomegalovirus exposure and HLA in healthy donors. The repertoire was sequenced with immunoSEQ multiplex PCR; TCRdb's copy has only in-frame clones and lacks some. The table has 120,000 to 150,000 clones, 87% seen once. The sample was PBMCs. The receptors stem from a man between 18 and 29 years old in good health and CMV-seropositive.

This clone appeared a single time. The genes are TRBV27 and TRBJ2-7; TRBD2 aligns across 9 bases. Germline trimming cut 4 bases from V and 5 bases from J; bases unmatched to any gene: 9. The germline gives CDR1 MNHEY, CDR2 SMNVEV (reference sequence). The length of the CDR3 is 15 residues. The CDR3 loop is CASSSIAGVSNEQYF. The CDR3 DNA follows: TGTGCCAGCAGTTCCATAGCGGGAGTAAGCAACGAGCAGTACTTC.

This chain connects TRBV6-5 to TRBJ1-5, with 10 bases aligning to TRBD1. V was pared by 4 bases and J by 7 bases, with 4 bases of the junction left unmatched. The germline CDR1 and CDR2 sequences are MNHEY and SVGAGI. This CDR3 spans 14 amino acids. This chain's CDR3 is CASSSWTGGQPQHF. The CDR3, as DNA: TGTGCCAGCAGTTCCTGGACAGGGGGACAGCCCCAGCATTTT.

V is TRBV29-1 and J is TRBJ1-2, with 7 bases matching TRBD1. The CDR3 contains 14 residues. Germline CDR1 is SQVTM and CDR2 is ANQGSEA. After removal of 5 bases from V and 6 bases from J, the junction contained 12 bases not matched to a gene. CDR3 region: CSVRQGSSHNGYTF. The CDR3 coding sequence is TGCAGCGTTAGACAGGGATCTAGCCATAATGGCTACACCTTC.

V and J are TRBV27 and TRBJ2-7, with a possible D match to TRBD1 (6 bases). The V gene's germline CDR1 is MNHEY and CDR2 SMNVEV (reference sequence). The CDR3 runs to 13 residues. The V end was cut by 6 bases, the J end by 2 bases, with 11 bases between. The CDR3 here is CASRLQGTYEQYF. CDR3 in DNA: TGTGCCAGCAGACTACAGGGAACCTACGAGCAGTACTTC.

CDR3 nucleotides: TGTGCCAGCAGCGAACAACCCCAGACGGGCTACGAGCAGTACTTC. It codes for CASSEQPQTGYEQYF. The chain couples TRBV9 to TRBJ2-7, with no clear D. The CDR3 has 15 residues. In germline, CDR1 is SGDLS, CDR2 YYNGEE. V was pared by 3 bases and J by 3 bases, with 16 bases between.

The J gene is TRBJ2-2, the V gene TRBV5-6; D not resolved. Per germline, CDR1 SGHDT and CDR2 YYEEEE. This CDR3 comprises 12 residues. Trimming pared 2 bases from V and 5 bases from J, leaving 4 bases between. CDR3 sequence: CASSFHTGELFF. In DNA, the CDR3 is TGTGCCAGCAGCTTTCATACCGGGGAGCTGTTTTTT.

This clone was detected only a few times. The CDR3 coding sequence is TGTGCCAGCCGCCCGGACAGGGGGAACTATGGCTACACCTTC. Its protein product is CASRPDRGNYGYTF. V usage is TRBV27 and J usage is TRBJ1-2; 10 bases match TRBD1. J was trimmed by 2 bases and V by 8 bases; bases with no gene match: 5. The CDR3 contains 14 residues. In germline, CDR1 is MNHEY, CDR2 SMNVEV (reference sequence).

The V gene is TRBV5-1, the J gene TRBJ1-6; D is undetermined. Germline V gives CDR1 SGHRS, CDR2 YFSETQ. Trimming shortened V by 2 bases and J by 7 bases, and 10 bases separated the two germline ends. The CDR3 contains 14 residues. DNA for the CDR3: TGCGCCAGCAGCTTTGGGCAGAGAAATTCACCCCTCCACTTT. This gives the protein CASSFGQRNSPLHF.

The chain couples TRBV7-9 to TRBJ1-5, with D possibly matching TRBD1 (5 bases). Germline V gene data show CDR1 as SEHNR and CDR2 as FQNEAQ (reference sequence). This CDR3 has 13 residues. The germline V and J ends were trimmed by 5 bases and 9 bases, with 14 bases remaining between them. CDR3 amino acids: CASSPTDLGPQHF. CDR3 sequence (DNA): TGTGCCAGCAGCCCGACAGACCTAGGGCCCCAGCATTTT. Based on the CDR3 plus reference TRBV7-9 and TRBJ1-5, the full variable domain is DTGVSQNPRHKITKRGQNVTFRCDPISEHNRLYWYRQTLGQGPEFLTYFQNEAQLEKSRLLSDRFSAERPKGSFSTLEIQRTEQGDSAMYLCASSPTDLGPQHFGDGTRLSIL.

This chain joins TRBV6-5 and TRBJ2-7; 9 nucleotides line up with TRBD2. The germline V gene has CDR1 MNHEY and CDR2 SVGAGI. The V gene end was trimmed by 7 bases and the J gene end by 0 bases; junction bases not matched to a gene: 7. The CDR3 covers 15 residues. The CDR3 loop is CASKSGGISSYEQYF. The CDR3 coding sequence is TGTGCCAGCAAAAGCGGGGGGATCAGCTCCTACGAGCAGTACTTC.

This clone was detected only a few times. The V and J genes are TRBV28 and TRBJ1-2, with D perhaps TRBD1 (6 bases). Germline values: CDR1 MDHEN, CDR2 SYDVKM. CDR3 length: 15 amino acids. The germline V and J ends were trimmed by 4 bases and 8 bases, with 20 bases remaining between them. CDR3 residues: CASSSRTAGVWGYTF. Written as DNA, the CDR3 is TGTGCCAGCAGTTCCCGGACAGCGGGGGTCTGGGGCTACACCTTC.

The V and J genes are TRBV6-6 and TRBJ1-1; maybe TRBD1 (5 bases). The length of the CDR3 is 15 residues. Germline V lookup: CDR1 MNHNY, CDR2 SVGAGI (reference sequence). Trimming took off 0 bases at V and 0 bases at J, with 8 bases between the two ends. This CDR3 is CASSYSTEMNTEAFF. As DNA, the CDR3 is TGTGCCAGCAGTTACTCGACAGAAATGAACACTGAAGCTTTCTTT.

The rearrangement joins TRBV7-9 to TRBJ2-2, with 10 bases identical to TRBD2. The CDR3 is 17 residues long. With 2 bases clipped from V and 7 bases from J, the junction kept 10 bases outside the gene matches. The germline V gene has CDR1 SEHNR and CDR2 FQNEAQ (reference sequence). The CDR3 loop is CASSLFPSGSLSGELFF. The CDR3 nucleotides read TGTGCCAGCAGCTTATTCCCTAGCGGGAGTTTAAGCGGGGAGCTGTTTTTT.

This chain connects TRBV30 to TRBJ2-1; D ambiguous. The CDR3 consists of 11 residues. V shed 2 bases and J shed 13 bases, with 12 bases lying between them. Germline V gives CDR1 GTSNPN, CDR2 SVGIG (reference sequence). Here the CDR3 DNA reads TGTGCCTGGAGTATCGAGCGTAGCCAGTTCTTC. Protein: CAWSIERSQFF.

The CDR3 bases are TGTGCCAGCAGCTTGGTGGGCCGACCCTCCGGGGAGCTGTTTTTT. Translating it yields CASSLVGRPSGELFF. The chain links TRBV5-4 to TRBJ2-2; D gene uncertain. Trimming removed 0 bases from V and 6 bases from J, with 12 bases in between. Germline loops: CDR1 SGHNT, CDR2 YYREEE (reference sequence). This CDR3 spans 15 amino acids.

To note about this clone: Other DNA sequences within the sample encode an identical CDR3. The chain couples TRBV30 to TRBJ2-7, with TRBD2 matching over 12 bases. Germline V gives CDR1 GTSNPN, CDR2 SVGIG (reference sequence). The V gene end was trimmed by 0 bases and the J gene end by 3 bases; junction bases not matched to a gene: 0. CDR3 length equals 14 residues. The CDR3 region is CAWSVLAGGYEQYF. The CDR3 DNA sequence: TGTGCCTGGAGTGTACTAGCGGGAGGCTACGAGCAGTACTTC.

The genes are TRBV5-1 and TRBJ2-2; 7 bases are a match to TRBD1. The germline V gene encodes CDR1 SGHRS and CDR2 YFSETQ. The CDR3 spans 15 residues. J gave up 3 bases and V 4 bases, and 6 bases lay outside the gene matches. CDR3 in amino acids: CASSRDSPHTGELFF. CDR3 nucleotide sequence: TGCGCCAGCAGCAGGGACAGTCCACACACCGGGGAGCTGTTTTTT.

The chain has TRBV9 and TRBJ2-3; D perhaps matches TRBD1 (6 bases). This CDR3 contains 15 residues. V lost 0 bases and J 3 bases, leaving 11 bases between the germline ends. CDR1 SGDLS and CDR2 YYNGEE come from the germline V gene. The CDR3 loop is CASSVEAGETDTQYF. The CDR3 DNA reads TGTGCCAGCAGCGTAGAGGCAGGGGAGACAGATACGCAGTATTTT.